The subject of this entry is one TCR beta chain. Trimming cost V 6 bases and J 5 bases, with 22 bases left between them. The CDR3 contains 16 residues. Germline values: CDR1 MGHDK, CDR2 SYGVNS. This sample was taken from a study of T-cell memory formation after mild COVID-19. TCRdb fed the 5' RACE reads into MiXCR, producing one record per CDR3 protein. In the table there are approximately 350,000 distinct CDR3 sequences, over 10% of which are singletons. This clonotype originated in a man in his late teens or twenties who had mild COVID-19 (a few samples of this study predate the infection). Cell type and time point are not known. Sequencing was carried out using PBMCs or a T cell subset sorted from them (not recorded which). The chain combines TRBV25-1 with TRBJ2-5; tentatively, D is TRBD2 (5 bases). CDR3: CASREGVSRVGETQYF. CDR3 DNA sequence: TGTGCCAGCAGGGAAGGAGTCTCGAGGGTAGGGGAGACCCAGTACTTC.